These T cell receptor beta chains were read from a single sample in a study of tumor-infiltrating lymphocytes in localized non-small cell lung cancer. Here immunoSEQ multiplex PCR was the method, and the copy in TCRdb shows in-frame clones only, minus some. Of about 10,000 clones in the sample, under 80% were seen once. Sequencing was performed on uninvolved lung tissue not adjacent to the tumor. Receptors were obtained from a human donor with non-small cell lung cancer. The CDR3 runs from the conserved cysteine through the conserved F or W. Each record gives: clone size, D gene, J gene, V gene, CDR3 protein, CDR3 DNA. A D gene is named only where the DNA matches it firmly. The size entry is marked missing in some rows and otherwise reads once, few, many or a size class.

>NA|TRBD1|TRBJ2-7|TRBV30
CAQGQGSYEQYF
TGTGCCCAGGGACAGGGTTCCTACGAGCAGTACTTC
>NA|NA|TRBJ2-1|TRBV2
CASSEASGWHEQFF
TGTGCCAGCAGTGAAGCGTCAGGGTGGCATGAGCAGTTCTTC
>few|TRBD2|TRBJ2-2|TRBV9
CASTYGTSLLPGELFF
TGTGCCAGCACCTATGGGACTAGCCTTCTTCCTGGGGAGCTGTTTTTT
>NA|NA|TRBJ2-2|TRBV7-9
CASSSLSGELFF
TGTGCCAGCAGCTCGTTGAGCGGGGAGCTGTTTTTT
>NA|TRBD2|TRBJ2-3|TRBV4-3
CASSQESTSGEQDTQYF
TGCGCCAGCAGCCAAGAGAGTACTAGCGGGGAGCAGGATACGCAGTATTTT
>medium-sized|NA|TRBJ2-7|TRBV6-5
CASGVGSRYEQYF
TGTGCCAGCGGGGTTGGGTCCCGATACGAGCAGTACTTC
>once|TRBD2|TRBJ2-1|TRBV27
CASSVAGGLGEQFF
TGTGCCAGCAGTGTAGCGGGGGGGCTAGGTGAGCAGTTCTTC
>few|NA|TRBJ1-1|TRBV5-1
CASSLAAGGGTEAFF
TGCGCCAGCAGCTTGGCCGCTGGGGGAGGGACTGAAGCTTTCTTT
>NA|TRBD2|TRBJ2-5|TRBV7-6
CASSSQASGSGETQYF
TGTGCCAGCAGCTCTCAGGCTAGCGGGAGTGGGGAGACCCAGTACTTC
>few|NA|TRBJ2-7|TRBV5-1
CASSPGLGTSYEQYF
TGCGCCAGCAGCCCCGGGTTGGGCACCTCCTACGAGCAGTACTTC
>NA|TRBD2|TRBJ2-7|TRBV28
CASSASSGRSVEQYF
TGTGCCAGCAGTGCCTCTAGCGGGAGGTCGGTCGAGCAGTACTTC
>few|NA|TRBJ2-3|TRBV4-1
CASSQETGLVGTQYF
TGCGCCAGCAGCCAAGAGACAGGTCTTGTTGGTACGCAGTATTTT
>medium-sized|NA|TRBJ2-3|TRBV28
CASKAGQRTDTQYF
TGTGCCAGCAAAGCGGGACAGCGCACAGATACGCAGTATTTT
>NA|TRBD2|TRBJ2-7|TRBV19
CASTPSGAASYEQYF
TGTGCCAGTACCCCCAGCGGGGCCGCCTCCTACGAGCAGTACTTC
>NA|TRBD2|TRBJ2-5|TRBV6-1
CASGRTSGKETQYF
TGTGCCAGCGGGCGGACTAGCGGTAAAGAGACCCAGTACTTC
>NA|NA|TRBJ1-5|TRBV28
CASRITENQPQHF
TGTGCCAGCAGAATTACAGAAAATCAGCCCCAGCATTTT
>NA|NA|TRBJ1-1|TRBV4-3
CASSQWVGGNTEAFF
TGCGCCAGCAGCCAATGGGTCGGAGGGAACACTGAAGCTTTCTTT
>NA|TRBD1|TRBJ1-5|TRBV9
CASSLQGQPNQPQHF
TGTGCCAGCAGCCTCCAGGGACAGCCAAATCAGCCCCAGCATTTT